This T cell receptor (beta chain) was found in a study of identical twins. The study, taken as a whole, reports: Models underestimated TCR alpha sharing (out-of-frame) in monozygotic twins. Carriage of fewer insertions was seen in abundant cord blood beta clonotypes, whereas memory repertoires showed none.

Trimming removed 5 bases from V and 3 bases from J; junction bases left unmatched: 8. Germline CDR1 reads SGHTA; CDR2 reads FQGNSA. CDR3 length: 15 amino acids. Of note for this clonotype: What it binds is not known.

In TCRdb, the 5' RACE reads were re-called with MiXCR into one record per CDR3 protein. Of about 300,000 distinct CDR3 sequences detected, over 9% appear once; the ten largest clones hold around 7.8%. The data also belong to a second study, concerning yellow fever vaccine responses in identical twins.

This sequence was found in a woman between 18 and 29 years old in good health. V usage is TRBV7-2 and J usage is TRBJ2-3; TRBD2 matches at 7 bases. Material: CD8+ T cells sorted from blood. The CDR3 nucleotides are TGTGCCAGCAGCCTTATGAGACTAGCAACAGATACGCAGTATTTT. Amino acids: CASSLMRLATDTQYF.